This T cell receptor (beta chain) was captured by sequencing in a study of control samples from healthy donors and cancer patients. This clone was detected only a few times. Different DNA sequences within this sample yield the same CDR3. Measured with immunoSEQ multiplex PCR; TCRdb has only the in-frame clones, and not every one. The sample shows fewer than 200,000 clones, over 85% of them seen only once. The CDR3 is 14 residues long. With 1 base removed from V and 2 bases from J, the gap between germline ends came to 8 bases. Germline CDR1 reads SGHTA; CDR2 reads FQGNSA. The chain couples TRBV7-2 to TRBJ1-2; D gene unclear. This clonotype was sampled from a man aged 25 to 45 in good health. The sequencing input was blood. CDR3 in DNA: TGTGCCAGCAGCTTAGAGTTCAGCAACTATGGCTACACCTTC. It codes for CASSLEFSNYGYTF.